A single sample is the source of the 24 T cell receptor beta chains below, sequenced in a study of blood T cell repertoires in COVID-19. Some clones are missing from TCRdb's copy, which holds only in-frame ones; the method was immunoSEQ multiplex PCR. The table lists under 70,000 clones, about nine tenths of them singletons. The sequenced sample consisted of peripheral blood. These receptors were obtained from a woman aged 18-35 years with acute or convalescent COVID-19.

The chain employs TRBV10-2 and TRBJ1-1; no firm D call. The CDR3 sequence is 12 residues long. The V gene's germline CDR1 is WSHSY and CDR2 SAAADI. V was pared by 3 bases and J by 8 bases, with 10 bases between. CDR3 coding DNA: TGCGCCAGCAGTGACTTGCAGGCGGAAGCTTTCTTT. It encodes CASSDLQAEAFF.

The rearrangement uses TRBV5-6 and TRBJ1-2; 7 bases match TRBD1. The germline gives CDR1 SGHDT, CDR2 YYEEEE. V gave up 3 bases and J gave up 2 bases; unmatched junction bases: 7. The CDR3 extends over 15 amino acids. The CDR3 protein is CASSSPGQENYGYTF. CDR3 sequence (DNA): TGTGCCAGCAGCTCCCCAGGACAGGAGAACTATGGCTACACCTTC.

The chain recombines TRBV6-5 with TRBJ1-6, with 7 bases aligning to TRBD1. Germline lookup yields CDR1 MNHEY and CDR2 SVGAGI. J lost 10 bases, V lost 4 bases, and 7 bases had no gene match. This CDR3 contains 14 residues. CDR3 sequence reads: CASSLQGLGSPLHF. In DNA form, the CDR3 reads TGTGCCAGCAGTTTACAGGGGCTGGGATCACCCCTCCACTTT.

The table lists this clone with a count of one. The rearrangement uses TRBV10-2 and TRBJ2-7, with D possibly matching TRBD1 (6 bases). V was shortened by 4 bases and J by 2 bases, with 12 bases between the two germline ends. The CDR3 consists of 14 residues. The V gene's germline CDR1 is WSHSY and CDR2 SAAADI. CDR3 sequence: CASSGRTAAYEQYF. In DNA form, the CDR3 reads TGCGCCAGCAGTGGACGGACAGCCGCCTACGAGCAGTACTTC.

CDR3 sequence: CASSLVAGLGTDTQYF. DNA of the CDR3: TGTGCCAGCAGCTTGGTTGCGGGTCTGGGTACAGATACGCAGTATTTT. The chain employs TRBV7-8 and TRBJ2-3, with D maybe TRBD2 (5 bases). Germline V lookup: CDR1 SGHVS, CDR2 FQNEAQ. V lost 3 bases and J 3 bases, leaving 16 bases between the germline ends. This CDR3 region has 16 residues.

The rearrangement joins TRBV7-9 to TRBJ2-1, with 8 bases identical to TRBD1. This CDR3 has 17 residues. The junction had 13 bases not matched to a gene; V was cut back by 5 bases and J by 4 bases. Per the germline V gene, CDR1 is SEHNR and CDR2 is FQNEAQ (reference sequence). CDR3 sequence reads: CASSPGGKGDKYNEQFF. As DNA, the CDR3 is TGTGCCAGCAGCCCAGGGGGCAAGGGAGATAAGTACAATGAGCAGTTCTTC.

The chain recombines TRBV7-8 with TRBJ1-5; D is undetermined. V shed 4 bases and J shed 0 bases, with 13 bases lying between them. The CDR3 runs to 16 residues. Germline lookup yields CDR1 SGHVS and CDR2 FQNEAQ. CDR3 sequence: CASSSSIGVSNQPQHF. CDR3 DNA sequence: TGTGCCAGCAGCTCGAGTATTGGAGTTAGCAATCAGCCCCAGCATTTT.

This sequence joins TRBV20-1 and TRBJ2-2; 9 bases map to TRBD2. CDR1 and CDR2 from the germline V gene are DFQATT and SNEGSKA (reference sequence). CDR3 length: 15 amino acids. The V and J ends lost 3 bases and 6 bases, in that order; junction bases with no gene match: 8. The CDR3 spells CSASGGGAKAGELFF. The CDR3 nucleotides read TGCAGTGCTAGTGGCGGGGGGGCGAAGGCCGGGGAGCTGTTTTTT.

This clone appeared a single time. The chain has TRBV24-1 and TRBJ2-2, with D perhaps matching TRBD1 (5 bases). With 6 bases removed from V and 1 base from J, the gap between germline ends came to 8 bases. The CDR3 spans 14 residues. Germline V gene data show CDR1 as KGHDR and CDR2 as SFDVKD. The DNA for the CDR3 is TGTGCCACCAGTCCAGGGCTGAACACCGGGGAGCTGTTTTTT. As protein: CATSPGLNTGELFF.

V is TRBV25-1 and J is TRBJ2-1, with a tentative D call TRBD1 (6 bases). This CDR3 comprises 15 residues. V was trimmed by 2 bases and J by 3 bases, leaving 11 bases between them. CDR1 and CDR2 from the germline V gene are MGHDK and SYGVNS. CDR3 nucleotides: TGTGCCAGCAGTGAAGGGCCAGGGGTCTACAATGAGCAGTTCTTC. It specifies CASSEGPGVYNEQFF.

This chain connects TRBV5-1 to TRBJ1-1; D is undetermined. Germline lookup yields CDR1 SGHRS and CDR2 YFSETQ. The CDR3 runs 15 residues. With 6 bases removed from V and 1 base from J, the gap between germline ends came to 16 bases. The CDR3 here is CASNPLAEGNTEAFF. CDR3 nucleotides: TGCGCCAGCAACCCCCTAGCGGAGGGGAACACTGAAGCTTTCTTT. Using reference TRBV5-1 and TRBJ1-1 for the parts outside the CDR3, the full variable domain is KAGVTQTPRYLIKTRGQQVTLSCSPISGHRSVSWYQQTPGQGLQFLFEYFSETQRNKGNFPGRFSGRQFSNSRSEMNVSTLELGDSALYLCASNPLAEGNTEAFFGQGTRLTVV.

The V and J genes are TRBV5-1 and TRBJ2-2; no reliable D call. Germline V gene lookup returns CDR1 SGHRS and CDR2 YFSETQ. The germline V and J ends were trimmed by 4 bases and 2 bases, with 15 bases remaining between them. The CDR3 runs 16 residues. CDR3 protein: CASSPVPSGNTGELFF. In DNA, the CDR3 is TGCGCCAGCAGCCCAGTACCTAGTGGAAACACCGGGGAGCTGTTTTTT.

This chain links TRBV27 with TRBJ1-6; 7 bases fit TRBD1. V trimming: 0 bases; J trimming: 3 bases; junction bases outside the gene matches: 2. There are 16 residues in the CDR3. Germline V gives CDR1 MNHEY, CDR2 SMNVEV (reference sequence). The CDR3 is CASSLSGGLYNSPLHF. CDR3 coding DNA: TGTGCCAGCAGTTTATCAGGGGGCCTCTATAATTCACCCCTCCACTTT.

The CDR3 DNA sequence: TGCGCCAGCAGCCAAGATCAGCAGCGGTCATACAATGAGCAGTTCTTC. This gives the protein CASSQDQQRSYNEQFF. The chain carries TRBV4-3 and TRBJ2-1, with TRBD2 as a possible D gene (5 bases). Germline V CDR1 and CDR2: LGHNA, YSLEER. V lost 0 bases, J lost 4 bases, and 13 bases lay in between. CDR3 length: 16 amino acids.

The V and J genes are TRBV9 and TRBJ1-1, with 8 bases fitting TRBD1. V dropped 0 bases and J dropped 6; count of bases not matched to a gene: 7. The CDR3 spans 15 residues. Germline V gene lookup returns CDR1 SGDLS and CDR2 YYNGEE. CDR3 in amino acids: CASSVGPGGYPEAFF. The CDR3, as DNA: TGTGCCAGCAGCGTAGGTCCAGGGGGCTACCCTGAAGCTTTCTTT.

The rearrangement joins TRBV28 to TRBJ1-6; no firm D call. V lost 10 bases to trimming and J lost 6 bases, with 22 bases between them. From germline, CDR1 is MDHEN and CDR2 SYDVKM. The length of the CDR3 is 16 residues. CDR3 protein: CATHGPYGGINSPLHF. Here the CDR3 DNA reads TGTGCCACCCACGGTCCCTACGGAGGTATTAATTCACCCCTCCACTTT.

This CDR3 reads CASSLRGIESYEQYF. The CDR3 DNA reads as TGCGCCAGCAGCCTGAGGGGGATCGAGTCCTACGAGCAGTACTTC. J is TRBJ2-7 and V is TRBV5-1; the D gene is possibly TRBD1 (6 bases). CDR1 is SGHRS, CDR2 YFSETQ, per germline. The ends were cut back, 4 bases at V and 1 base at J, with 15 bases in the middle. There are 15 residues in the CDR3.

The chain is built from TRBV18 and TRBJ2-3; 9 bases fit TRBD2. Trimming took 5 bases from V and 4 from J; bases not matched to a gene: 7. This CDR3 has 15 residues. Germline assignment: CDR1 KGHSH and CDR2 LQKENI. The CDR3 reads CASSGGLAISDTQYF. CDR3 nucleotide sequence: TGTGCCAGCTCAGGCGGACTAGCGATCTCAGATACGCAGTATTTT.

The V gene is TRBV14, the J gene TRBJ2-7; tentatively, D is TRBD1 (6 bases). CDR3 length: 16 amino acids. The V end lost 0 bases, the J end lost 3 bases, and 15 bases lay between the germline ends. Germline V lookup: CDR1 SGHDN, CDR2 FVKESK. The CDR3 nucleotides read TGTGCCAGCAGCCAAGACGCGGTAAGGGGGATCTACGAGCAGTACTTC. The encoded protein is CASSQDAVRGIYEQYF. The whole variable domain, filled in from reference TRBV14 and TRBJ2-7, reads EAGVTQFPSHSVIEKGQTVTLRCDPISGHDNLYWYRRVMGKEIKFLLHFVKESKQDESGMPNNRFLAERTGGTYSTLKVQPAELEDSGVYFCASSQDAVRGIYEQYFGPGTRLTVT.

This chain joins TRBV7-2 and TRBJ2-7, with 13 bases fitting TRBD2. The J segment lost 5 bases and the V segment lost 1 base, leaving 11 bases of the junction unmatched. The CDR3 is made up of 18 amino acids. Germline assignment: CDR1 SGHTA and CDR2 FQGNSA. The CDR3, as DNA: TGTGCCAGCAGCTTAGACCCGAGGACTAGCGGGAGCCATAACGAGCAGTACTTC. As protein: CASSLDPRTSGSHNEQYF.

In its sample, this clone was seen once. This rearrangement joins TRBV9 to TRBJ2-1; TRBD2 matches 7 bases. Germline V gene data show CDR1 as SGDLS and CDR2 as YYNGEE. J lost 8 bases, V lost 0 bases, and 5 bases had no gene match. The CDR3 covers 14 residues. For the CDR3, the DNA is TGTGCCAGCAGCGTAGGTACGGGAGGCTATGAGCAGTTCTTC. It is translated as CASSVGTGGYEQFF. The full variable domain, in which reference TRBV9 and TRBJ2-1 provide the parts outside the CDR3, is DSGVTQTPKHLITATGQRVTLRCSPRSGDLSVYWYQQSLDQGLQFLIQYYNGEERAKGNILERFSAQQFPDLHSELNLSSLELGDSALYFCASSVGTGGYEQFFGPGTRLTVL.

V gene TRBV30 combines with J gene TRBJ1-2; 7 positions match TRBD1. J lost 4 bases, V lost 3 bases, and 14 bases had no gene match. CDR1 is GTSNPN, CDR2 SVGIG, per germline (reference sequence). The CDR3 consists of 16 residues. CDR3 loop: CAWRQTGQILPYGYTF. The CDR3 DNA reads TGTGCCTGGAGGCAAACGGGACAGATCCTCCCCTATGGCTACACCTTC.

The sample holds a few counts of this clone. The chain joins TRBV13 to TRBJ2-6; no firm D call. The germline CDR1 and CDR2 sequences are PRHDT and FYEKMQ (reference sequence). V lost 5 bases and J lost 0, with 8 bases in between. The CDR3 extends over 15 amino acids. CDR3 sequence: CASSPRVSGANVLTF. CDR3 coding DNA: TGTGCCAGCAGCCCCCGGGTCTCTGGGGCCAACGTCCTGACTTTC.

J is TRBJ2-1 and V is TRBV4-1; a possible D gene is TRBD2 (5 bases). CDR3 length equals 17 residues. In germline, CDR1 is MGHRA, CDR2 YSYEKL. The V end was cut by 1 base, the J end by 0 bases, with 13 bases between. The CDR3 bases are TGCGCCAGCAGCCAAGCTCAGCGGCCCAGCTCCTACAATGAGCAGTTCTTC. Translation: CASSQAQRPSSYNEQFF.